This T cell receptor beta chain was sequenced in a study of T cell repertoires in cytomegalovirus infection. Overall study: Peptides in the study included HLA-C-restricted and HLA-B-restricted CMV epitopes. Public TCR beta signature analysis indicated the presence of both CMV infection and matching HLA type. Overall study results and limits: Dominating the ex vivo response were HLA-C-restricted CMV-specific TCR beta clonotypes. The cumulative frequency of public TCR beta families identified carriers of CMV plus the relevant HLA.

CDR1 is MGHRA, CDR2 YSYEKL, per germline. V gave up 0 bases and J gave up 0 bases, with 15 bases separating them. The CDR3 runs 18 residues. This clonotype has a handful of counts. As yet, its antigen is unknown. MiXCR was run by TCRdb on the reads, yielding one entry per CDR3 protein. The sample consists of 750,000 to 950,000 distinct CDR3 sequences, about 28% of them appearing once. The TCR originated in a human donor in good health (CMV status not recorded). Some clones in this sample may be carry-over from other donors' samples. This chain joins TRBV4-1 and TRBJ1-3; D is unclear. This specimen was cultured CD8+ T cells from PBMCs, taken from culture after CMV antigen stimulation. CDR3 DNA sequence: TGCGCCAGCAGCCAAGATTTTGGGGAGGCAATCTCTGGAAACACCATATATTTT. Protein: CASSQDFGEAISGNTIYF.